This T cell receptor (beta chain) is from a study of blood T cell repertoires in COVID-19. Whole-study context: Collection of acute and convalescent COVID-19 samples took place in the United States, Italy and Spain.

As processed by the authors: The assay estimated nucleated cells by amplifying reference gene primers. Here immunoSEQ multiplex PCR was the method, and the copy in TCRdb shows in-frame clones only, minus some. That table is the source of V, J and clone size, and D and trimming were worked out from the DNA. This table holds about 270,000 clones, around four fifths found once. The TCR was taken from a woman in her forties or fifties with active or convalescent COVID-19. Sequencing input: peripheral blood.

This CDR3 is CASGPGPLNQPQHF. The CDR3 bases are TGTGCCAGCGGCCCGGGTCCCCTCAATCAGCCCCAGCATTTT. The chain uses TRBV7-9 and TRBJ1-5; D gene uncertain. Germline CDR1 is SEHNR and CDR2 is FQNEAQ (reference sequence). Trimming took 8 bases from V and 3 from J, leaving 14 bases between them. CDR3 size: 14 residues.